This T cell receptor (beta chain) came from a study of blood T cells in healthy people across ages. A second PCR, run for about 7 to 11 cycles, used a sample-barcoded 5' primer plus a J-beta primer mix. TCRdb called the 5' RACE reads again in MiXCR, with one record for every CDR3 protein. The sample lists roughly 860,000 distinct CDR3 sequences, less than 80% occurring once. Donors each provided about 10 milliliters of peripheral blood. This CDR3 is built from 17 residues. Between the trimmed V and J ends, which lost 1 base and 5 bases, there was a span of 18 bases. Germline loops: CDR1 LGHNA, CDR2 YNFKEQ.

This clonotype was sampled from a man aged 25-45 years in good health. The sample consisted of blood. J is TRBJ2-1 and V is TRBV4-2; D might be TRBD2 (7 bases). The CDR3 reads CASSQGGGGESNNEQFF. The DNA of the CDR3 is TGTGCCAGCAGCCAAGGTGGGGGGGGCGAGTCTAACAATGAGCAGTTCTTC.